The entry below gives a single TCR beta chain sequence along with its context. Time point meaning: pre-sensitization, week 0. The treatment: therapeutic diphenylcyclopropenone sensitization with weekly scalp DPC. TCRdb processed the RACE reads anew with MiXCR; each CDR3 protein has one entry. Of under 200,000 distinct CDR3 sequences in the sample, around 30% were seen once. This sample was included in a study of human T cells and chemical hapten exposure. The germline V gene encodes CDR1 DFQATT and CDR2 SNEGSKA (reference sequence). The CDR3 consists of 17 residues. V was pared by 3 bases and J by 3 bases, with 9 bases of the junction left unmatched.

The sample was whole blood, taken in connection with sensitization to the hapten diphenylcyclopropenone (DPC). The J gene is TRBJ1-5, the V gene TRBV20-1; 12 bases align to TRBD1. The clonotype comes from a woman under 40 with alopecia areata. Some clones in this sample may be carry-over from other donors' samples. This CDR3 is CSARAGTGGANNQPQHF. Written as DNA, the CDR3 is TGCAGTGCTAGGGCCGGGACAGGGGGCGCGAACAATCAGCCCCAGCATTTT.